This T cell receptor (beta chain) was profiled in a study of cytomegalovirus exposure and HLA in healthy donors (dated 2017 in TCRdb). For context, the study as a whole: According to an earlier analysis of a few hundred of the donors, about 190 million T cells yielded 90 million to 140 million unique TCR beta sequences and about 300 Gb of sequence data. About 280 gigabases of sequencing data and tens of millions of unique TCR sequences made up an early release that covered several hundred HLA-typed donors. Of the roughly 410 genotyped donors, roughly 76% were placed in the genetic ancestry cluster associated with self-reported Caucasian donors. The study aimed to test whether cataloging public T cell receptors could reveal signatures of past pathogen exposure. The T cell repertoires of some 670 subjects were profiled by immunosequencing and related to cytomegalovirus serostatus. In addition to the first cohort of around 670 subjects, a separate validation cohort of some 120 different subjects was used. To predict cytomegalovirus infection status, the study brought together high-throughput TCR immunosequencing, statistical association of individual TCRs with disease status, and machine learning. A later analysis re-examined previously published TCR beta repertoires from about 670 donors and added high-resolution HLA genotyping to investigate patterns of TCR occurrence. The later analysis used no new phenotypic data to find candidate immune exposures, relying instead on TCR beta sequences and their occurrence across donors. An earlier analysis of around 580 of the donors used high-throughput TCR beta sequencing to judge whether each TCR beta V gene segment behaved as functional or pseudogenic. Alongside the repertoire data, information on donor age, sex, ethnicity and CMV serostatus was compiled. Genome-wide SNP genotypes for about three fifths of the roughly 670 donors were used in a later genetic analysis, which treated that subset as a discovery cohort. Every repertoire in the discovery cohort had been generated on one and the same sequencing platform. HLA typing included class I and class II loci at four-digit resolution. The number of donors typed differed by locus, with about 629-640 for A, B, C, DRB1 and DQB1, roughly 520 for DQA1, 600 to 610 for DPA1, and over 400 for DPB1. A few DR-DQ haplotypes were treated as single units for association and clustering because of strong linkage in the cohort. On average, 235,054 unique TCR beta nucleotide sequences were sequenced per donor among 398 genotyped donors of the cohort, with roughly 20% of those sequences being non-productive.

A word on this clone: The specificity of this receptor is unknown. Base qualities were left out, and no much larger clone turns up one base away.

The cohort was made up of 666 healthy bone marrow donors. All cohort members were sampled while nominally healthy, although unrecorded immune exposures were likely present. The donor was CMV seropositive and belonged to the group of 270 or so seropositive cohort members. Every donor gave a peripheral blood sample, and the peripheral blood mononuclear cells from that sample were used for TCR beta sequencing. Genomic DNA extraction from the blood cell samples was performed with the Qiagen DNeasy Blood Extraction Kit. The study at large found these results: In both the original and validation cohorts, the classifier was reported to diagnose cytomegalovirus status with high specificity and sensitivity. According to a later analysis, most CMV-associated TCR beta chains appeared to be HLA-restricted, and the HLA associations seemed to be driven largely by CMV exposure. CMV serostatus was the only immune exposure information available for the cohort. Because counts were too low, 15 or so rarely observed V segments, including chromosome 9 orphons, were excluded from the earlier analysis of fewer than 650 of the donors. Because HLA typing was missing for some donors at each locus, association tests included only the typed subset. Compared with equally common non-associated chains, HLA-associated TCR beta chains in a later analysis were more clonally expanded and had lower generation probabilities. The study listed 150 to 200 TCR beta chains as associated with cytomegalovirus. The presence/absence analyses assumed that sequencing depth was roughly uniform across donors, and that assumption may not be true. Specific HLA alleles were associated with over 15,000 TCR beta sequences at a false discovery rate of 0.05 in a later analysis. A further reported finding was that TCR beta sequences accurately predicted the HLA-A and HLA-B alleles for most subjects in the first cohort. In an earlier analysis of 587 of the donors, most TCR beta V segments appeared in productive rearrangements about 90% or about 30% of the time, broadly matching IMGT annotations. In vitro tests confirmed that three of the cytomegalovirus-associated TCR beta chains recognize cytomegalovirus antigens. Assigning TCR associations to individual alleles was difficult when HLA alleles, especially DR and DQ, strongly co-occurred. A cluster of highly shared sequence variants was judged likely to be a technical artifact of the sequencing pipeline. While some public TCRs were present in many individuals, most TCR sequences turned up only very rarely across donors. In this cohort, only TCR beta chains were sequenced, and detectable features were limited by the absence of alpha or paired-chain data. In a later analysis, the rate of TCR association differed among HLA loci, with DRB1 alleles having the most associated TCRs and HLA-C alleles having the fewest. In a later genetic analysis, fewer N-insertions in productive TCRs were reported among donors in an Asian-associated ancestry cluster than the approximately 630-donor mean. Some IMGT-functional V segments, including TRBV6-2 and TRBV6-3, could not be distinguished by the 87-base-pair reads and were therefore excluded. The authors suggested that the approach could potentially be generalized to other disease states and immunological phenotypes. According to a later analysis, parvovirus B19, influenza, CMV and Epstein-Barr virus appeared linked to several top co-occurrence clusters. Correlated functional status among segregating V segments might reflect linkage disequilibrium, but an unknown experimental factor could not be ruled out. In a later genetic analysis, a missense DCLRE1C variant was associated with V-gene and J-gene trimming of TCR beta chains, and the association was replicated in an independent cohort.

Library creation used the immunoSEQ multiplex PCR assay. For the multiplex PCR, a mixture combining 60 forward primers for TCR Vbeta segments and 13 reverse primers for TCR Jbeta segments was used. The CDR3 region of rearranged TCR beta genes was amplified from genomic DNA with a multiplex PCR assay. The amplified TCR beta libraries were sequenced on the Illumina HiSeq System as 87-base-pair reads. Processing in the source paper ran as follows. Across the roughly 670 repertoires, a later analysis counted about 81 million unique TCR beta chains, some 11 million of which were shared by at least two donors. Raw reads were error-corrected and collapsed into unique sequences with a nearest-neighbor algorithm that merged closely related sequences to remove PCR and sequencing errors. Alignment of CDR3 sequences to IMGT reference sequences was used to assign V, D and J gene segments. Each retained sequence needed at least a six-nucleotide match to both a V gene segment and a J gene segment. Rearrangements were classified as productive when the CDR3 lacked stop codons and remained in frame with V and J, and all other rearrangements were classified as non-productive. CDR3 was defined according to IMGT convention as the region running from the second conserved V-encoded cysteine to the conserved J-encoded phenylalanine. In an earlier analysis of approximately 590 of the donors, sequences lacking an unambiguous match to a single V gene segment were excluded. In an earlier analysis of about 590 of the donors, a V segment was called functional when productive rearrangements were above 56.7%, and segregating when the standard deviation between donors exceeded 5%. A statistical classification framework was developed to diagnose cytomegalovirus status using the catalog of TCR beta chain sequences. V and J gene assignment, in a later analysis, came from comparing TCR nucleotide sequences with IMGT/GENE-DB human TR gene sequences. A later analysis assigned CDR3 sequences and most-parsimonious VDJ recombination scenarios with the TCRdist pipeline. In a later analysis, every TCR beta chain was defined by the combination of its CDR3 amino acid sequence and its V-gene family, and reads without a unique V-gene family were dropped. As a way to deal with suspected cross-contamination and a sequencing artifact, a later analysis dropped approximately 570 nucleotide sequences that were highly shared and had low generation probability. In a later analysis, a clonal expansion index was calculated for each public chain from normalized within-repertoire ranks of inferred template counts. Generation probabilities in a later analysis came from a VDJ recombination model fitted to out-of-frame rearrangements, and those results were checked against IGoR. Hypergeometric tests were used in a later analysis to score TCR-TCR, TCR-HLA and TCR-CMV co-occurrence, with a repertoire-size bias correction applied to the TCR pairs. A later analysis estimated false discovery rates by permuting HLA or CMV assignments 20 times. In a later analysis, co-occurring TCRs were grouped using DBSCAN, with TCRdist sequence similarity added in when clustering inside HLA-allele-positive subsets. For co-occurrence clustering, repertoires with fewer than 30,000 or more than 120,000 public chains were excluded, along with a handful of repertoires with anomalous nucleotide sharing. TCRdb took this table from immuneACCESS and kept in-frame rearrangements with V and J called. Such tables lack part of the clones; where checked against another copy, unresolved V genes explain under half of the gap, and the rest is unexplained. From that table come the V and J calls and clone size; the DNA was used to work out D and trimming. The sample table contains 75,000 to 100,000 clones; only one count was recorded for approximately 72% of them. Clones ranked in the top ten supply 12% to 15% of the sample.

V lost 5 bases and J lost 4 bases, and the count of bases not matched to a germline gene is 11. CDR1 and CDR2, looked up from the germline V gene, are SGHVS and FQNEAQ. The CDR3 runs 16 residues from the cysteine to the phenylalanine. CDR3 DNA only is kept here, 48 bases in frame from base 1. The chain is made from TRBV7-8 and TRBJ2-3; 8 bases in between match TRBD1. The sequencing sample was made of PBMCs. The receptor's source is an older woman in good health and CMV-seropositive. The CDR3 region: CASSQRWTGRPDTQYF. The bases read TGTGCCAGCAGCCAGCGGTGGACAGGGAGACCAGATACGCAGTATTTT.